A selection of T cell receptor beta chains follows, all from one sample in a study of T cell responses to AZD1222 COVID-19 vaccine. Measured with immunoSEQ multiplex PCR; TCRdb has only the in-frame clones, and not every one. The table records approximately 120,000 clones, roughly nine tenths of them present only once. The sample was peripheral blood, taken on day 0 of AZD1222 vaccination. These receptors were taken from an adult in good health. CDR3s include the opening cysteine and the closing phenylalanine or tryptophan. A D gene is named only where the DNA matches it firmly.

V gene	D gene	J gene	CDR3 protein
TRBV19	NA	TRBJ1-5	CASSQGWNQPQHF
TRBV30	TRBD1	TRBJ1-2	CAWSVWTGTGYTF
TRBV24-1	TRBD2	TRBJ2-1	CATSAGGAGNEQFF
TRBV11-2	NA	TRBJ2-1	CASSLVQGGNEQFF
TRBV11-3	TRBD2	TRBJ2-1	CASSGEGNNEQFF
TRBV18	TRBD1	TRBJ1-2	CASSPLRPGGAGGYTF
TRBV6-5	NA	TRBJ2-5	CASSRGQAMKETQYF
TRBV12-3/TRBV12-4	NA	TRBJ2-7	CASSFNPYEQYF
TRBV6-4	NA	TRBJ1-5	CASSAHGRQPQHF
TRBV6-5	NA	TRBJ1-2	CASTLSFLGYGYTF
TRBV29-1	NA	TRBJ1-1	CSGWTEAAAEAFF
TRBV24-1	NA	TRBJ2-1	CATSDSFAYGSTGEQFF
TRBV5-1	NA	TRBJ2-5	CASSLRRARETQYF
TRBV7-2	TRBD1	TRBJ2-2	CASSLMGQGDTGELFF
TRBV29-1	TRBD1	TRBJ2-7	CSVETGGREQYF
TRBV11-2	NA	TRBJ1-2	CASSFSMGGLDPTYGYTF
TRBV20-1	TRBD1	TRBJ1-5	CSASPGQGIVGNQPQHF
TRBV4-2	TRBD1	TRBJ1-2	CASSQGTGVLYGYTF
TRBV5-1	NA	TRBJ2-7	CASSLGGISEQYF
TRBV7-3	TRBD1	TRBJ2-3	CASSSGQGTDTQYF
TRBV6-1	TRBD2	TRBJ2-5	CASSEIAGGRLETQYF
TRBV6-6	TRBD2	TRBJ2-3	CASSYPQSTSPDTQYF
TRBV3-1/TRBV3-2	NA	TRBJ2-7	CASSYRQTYEQYF
TRBV7-8	NA	TRBJ1-1	CASSQGNTEAFF
TRBV3-1/TRBV3-2	TRBD1	TRBJ1-3	CASSHLAGGQGNGNTIYF
TRBV11-2	TRBD2	TRBJ2-2	CASSSGGSGTGELFF
TRBV2	NA	TRBJ1-4	CASSVFYPDTNEKLFF
TRBV2	NA	TRBJ1-4	CATQLEGLNEKLFF
TRBV13	NA	TRBJ2-5	CASSLRAQQETQYF
TRBV7-3	NA	TRBJ2-1	CASSNSEYNEQFF
TRBV10-3	TRBD2	TRBJ2-1	CAISESRAGLDGEQFF
TRBV5-1	TRBD1	TRBJ2-7	CASSLGQGRTYEQYF
TRBV19	TRBD1	TRBJ1-2	CASSVRTGSGGYTF
TRBV28	NA	TRBJ1-4	CASSLHGYREGKLFF
TRBV5-1	TRBD2	TRBJ2-5	CASSSGVAGGPTETQYF
TRBV11-2	NA	TRBJ2-2	CASSFGRLNTGELFF
TRBV7-8	NA	TRBJ1-5	CASSLAGFGNQPQHF
TRBV7-9	NA	TRBJ2-5	CASGAPQGETQYF
TRBV6-5	NA	TRBJ2-5	CACLWGHQETQYF
TRBV7-9	NA	TRBJ1-5	CASSPSGQGNQPQHF
TRBV27	TRBD1	TRBJ2-1	CASSKGTGGINEQFF
TRBV9	NA	TRBJ2-5	CASSVMSGARETQYF
TRBV7-2	NA	TRBJ2-1	CASSLWEGYNEQFF
TRBV6-1	NA	TRBJ2-6	CASSEVGSLSGANVLTF
TRBV6-1	NA	TRBJ1-3	CASSESAGYSGNTIYF
TRBV9	TRBD2	TRBJ2-3	CASSIRTSGSLYF